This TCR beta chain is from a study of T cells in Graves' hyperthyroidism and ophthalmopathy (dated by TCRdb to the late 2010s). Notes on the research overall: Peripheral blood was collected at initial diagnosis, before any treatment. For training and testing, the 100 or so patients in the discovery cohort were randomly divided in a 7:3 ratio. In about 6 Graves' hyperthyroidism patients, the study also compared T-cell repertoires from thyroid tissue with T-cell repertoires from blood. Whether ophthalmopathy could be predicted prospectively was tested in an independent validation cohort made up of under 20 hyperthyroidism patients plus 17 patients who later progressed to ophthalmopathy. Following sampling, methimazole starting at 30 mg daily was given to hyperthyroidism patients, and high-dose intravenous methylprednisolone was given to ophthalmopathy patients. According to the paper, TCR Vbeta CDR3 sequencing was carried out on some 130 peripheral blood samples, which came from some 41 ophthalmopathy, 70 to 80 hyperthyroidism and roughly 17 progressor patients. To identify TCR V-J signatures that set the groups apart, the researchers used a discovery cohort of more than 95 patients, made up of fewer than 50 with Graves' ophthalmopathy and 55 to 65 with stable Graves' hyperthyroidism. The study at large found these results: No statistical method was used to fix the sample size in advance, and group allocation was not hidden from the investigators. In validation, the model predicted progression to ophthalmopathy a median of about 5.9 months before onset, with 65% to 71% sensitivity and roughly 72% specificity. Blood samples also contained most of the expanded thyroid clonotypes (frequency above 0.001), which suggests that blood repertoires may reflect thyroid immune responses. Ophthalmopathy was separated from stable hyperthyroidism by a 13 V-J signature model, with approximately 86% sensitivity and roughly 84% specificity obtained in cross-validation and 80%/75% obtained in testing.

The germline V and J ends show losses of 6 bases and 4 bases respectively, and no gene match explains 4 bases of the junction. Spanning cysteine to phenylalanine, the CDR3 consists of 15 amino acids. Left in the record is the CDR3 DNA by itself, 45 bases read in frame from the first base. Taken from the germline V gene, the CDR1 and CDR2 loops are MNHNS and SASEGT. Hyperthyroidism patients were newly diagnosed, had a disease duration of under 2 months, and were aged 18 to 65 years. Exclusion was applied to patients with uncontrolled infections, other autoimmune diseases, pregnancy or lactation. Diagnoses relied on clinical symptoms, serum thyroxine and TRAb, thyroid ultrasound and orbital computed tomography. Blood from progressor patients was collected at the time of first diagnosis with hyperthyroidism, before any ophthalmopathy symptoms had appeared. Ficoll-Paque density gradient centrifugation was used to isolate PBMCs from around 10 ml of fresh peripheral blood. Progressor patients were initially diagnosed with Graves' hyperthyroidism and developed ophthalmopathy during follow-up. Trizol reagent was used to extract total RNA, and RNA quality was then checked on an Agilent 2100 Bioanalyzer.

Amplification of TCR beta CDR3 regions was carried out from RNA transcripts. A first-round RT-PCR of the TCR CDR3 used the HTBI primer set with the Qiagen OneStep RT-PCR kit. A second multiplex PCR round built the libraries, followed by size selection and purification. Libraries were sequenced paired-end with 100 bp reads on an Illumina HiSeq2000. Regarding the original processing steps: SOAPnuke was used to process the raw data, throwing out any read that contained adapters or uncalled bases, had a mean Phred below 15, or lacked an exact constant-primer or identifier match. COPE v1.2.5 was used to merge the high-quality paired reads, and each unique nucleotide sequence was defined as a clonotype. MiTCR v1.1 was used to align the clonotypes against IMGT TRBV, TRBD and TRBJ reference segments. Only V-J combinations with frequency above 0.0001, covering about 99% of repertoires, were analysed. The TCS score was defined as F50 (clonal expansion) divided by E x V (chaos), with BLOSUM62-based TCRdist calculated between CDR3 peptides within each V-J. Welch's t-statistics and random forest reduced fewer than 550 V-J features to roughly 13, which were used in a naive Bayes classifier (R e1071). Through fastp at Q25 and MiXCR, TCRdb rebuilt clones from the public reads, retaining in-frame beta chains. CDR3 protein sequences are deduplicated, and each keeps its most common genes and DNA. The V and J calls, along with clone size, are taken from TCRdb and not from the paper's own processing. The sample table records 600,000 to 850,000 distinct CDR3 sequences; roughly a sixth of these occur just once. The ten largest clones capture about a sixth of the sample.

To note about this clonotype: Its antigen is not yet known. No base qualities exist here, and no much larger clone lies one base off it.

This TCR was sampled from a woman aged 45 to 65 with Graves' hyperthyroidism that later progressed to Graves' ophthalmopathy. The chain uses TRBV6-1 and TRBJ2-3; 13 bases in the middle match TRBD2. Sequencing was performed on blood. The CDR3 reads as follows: CASSRTSGSADTQYF. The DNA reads TGTGCCAGCAGCCGGACTAGCGGGAGCGCAGATACGCAGTATTTT.